This T cell receptor beta chain was captured in a study of shared clonotypes between healthy human individuals. The germline V gene has CDR1 SGDLS and CDR2 YYNGEE. Unmatched junction bases numbered 11, after V lost 2 bases and J lost 4 bases. The CDR3 length is 17 residues. DNA from unsorted PBMC was sequenced on ten immunoSEQ deep assay plates. The method was immunoSEQ multiplex PCR; TCRdb's version includes in-frame clones alone and lacks a portion of them. The data show around 500,000 clones, around 80% seen once. The J gene is TRBJ2-3, the V gene TRBV9; the match to TRBD2 covers 9 bases. Material for sequencing was PBMCs. The sequence was collected from a woman in her 40s in good health. Some clones in this sample may be carry-over from other donors' samples. CDR3 sequence reads: CASSVGSSGSLADTQYF. DNA of the CDR3: TGTGCCAGCAGCGTCGGAAGTAGCGGGAGTCTCGCAGATACGCAGTATTTT.